The rows below give T cell receptor beta chains drawn from one sample of a study of shared clonotypes between healthy human individuals. The protocol was immunoSEQ multiplex PCR, while the TCRdb copy is restricted to in-frame clones and leaves out a portion. Of approximately 600,000 clones listed, around 95% are singletons. Material for sequencing was naive CD8+ T cells sorted from blood. The receptor set was obtained from a woman aged 30 to 39 in good health. The CDR3 runs from the conserved cysteine through the conserved F or W. The order of the fields is D gene, clone size, V gene, J gene, CDR3 protein, CDR3 DNA. D genes are given only for firm matches. Size values are once, few and many counts, or a class for expanded clones, and some rows have none.

D gene: TRBD2; clone size: -; V gene: TRBV13; J gene: TRBJ2-3; CDR3 protein: CASSHGLADVSTDTQYF; CDR3 DNA: TGTGCCAGCAGCCACGGACTAGCAGATGTTAGCACAGATACGCAGTATTTT
D gene: TRBD2; clone size: once; V gene: TRBV4-2; J gene: TRBJ2-1; CDR3 protein: CASSQEASGRATNEQFF; CDR3 DNA: TGTGCCAGCAGCCAAGAGGCTAGCGGGAGGGCCACCAATGAGCAGTTCTTC
D gene: -; clone size: once; V gene: TRBV21-1; J gene: TRBJ1-6; CDR3 protein: CASSETSVYPPLHF; CDR3 DNA: TGTGCCAGCAGCGAAACGTCCGTATATCCACCCCTCCACTTT
D gene: TRBD1; clone size: -; V gene: TRBV28; J gene: TRBJ1-1; CDR3 protein: CASSLFNRGRTEAFF; CDR3 DNA: TGTGCCAGCAGTTTATTCAACAGGGGGCGAACTGAAGCTTTCTTT
D gene: -; clone size: -; V gene: TRBV6-6; J gene: TRBJ2-7; CDR3 protein: CASSYGVDSNYEQYF; CDR3 DNA: TGTGCCAGCAGTTACGGGGTGGACAGCAACTACGAGCAGTACTTC
D gene: TRBD2; clone size: -; V gene: TRBV30; J gene: TRBJ2-7; CDR3 protein: CAWSSEGGYYEQYF; CDR3 DNA: TGTGCCTGGAGTAGTGAGGGAGGGTACTACGAGCAGTACTTC
D gene: TRBD1; clone size: -; V gene: TRBV18; J gene: TRBJ1-1; CDR3 protein: CASSPPSGTGEIRTEAFF; CDR3 DNA: TGTGCCAGCTCACCACCCTCCGGGACAGGGGAGATAAGGACTGAAGCTTTCTTT
D gene: -; clone size: -; V gene: TRBV4-1; J gene: TRBJ2-5; CDR3 protein: CASSQVGGGETQYF; CDR3 DNA: TGCGCCAGCAGCCAAGTCGGGGGTGGAGAGACCCAGTACTTC
D gene: TRBD2; clone size: -; V gene: TRBV28; J gene: TRBJ2-7; CDR3 protein: CASTGLATSGDEQYF; CDR3 DNA: TGTGCCAGCACGGGACTAGCAACCTCCGGCGACGAGCAGTACTTC
D gene: TRBD2; clone size: -; V gene: TRBV7-9; J gene: TRBJ2-3; CDR3 protein: CASRTSGISTDTQYF; CDR3 DNA: TGTGCCAGCAGGACTAGCGGGATTAGCACAGATACGCAGTATTTT
D gene: TRBD2; clone size: -; V gene: TRBV4-2; J gene: TRBJ2-7; CDR3 protein: CASSQVLAGAYEQYF; CDR3 DNA: TGTGCCAGCAGCCAGGTGCTAGCGGGAGCCTACGAGCAGTACTTC
D gene: -; clone size: once; V gene: TRBV14; J gene: TRBJ1-3; CDR3 protein: CASSQDPGVVNTIYF; CDR3 DNA: TGTGCCAGCAGCCAAGACCCCGGCGTTGTGAACACCATATATTTT
D gene: -; clone size: -; V gene: TRBV6-1; J gene: TRBJ1-1; CDR3 protein: CASRQPGNTEAFF; CDR3 DNA: TGTGCCAGCAGGCAGCCAGGGAACACTGAAGCTTTCTTT
D gene: -; clone size: -; V gene: TRBV29-1; J gene: TRBJ2-4; CDR3 protein: CSLLGQENIQYF; CDR3 DNA: TGCAGTCTACTGGGCCAAGAGAACATTCAGTACTTC
D gene: -; clone size: once; V gene: TRBV7-9; J gene: TRBJ2-7; CDR3 protein: CASSGLSYEQYF; CDR3 DNA: TGTGCCAGCAGCGGACTTTCCTACGAGCAGTACTTC
D gene: -; clone size: -; V gene: TRBV5-1; J gene: TRBJ2-7; CDR3 protein: CASSQGTWQYF; CDR3 DNA: TGCGCCAGCAGCCAAGGGACGTGGCAGTACTTC
D gene: TRBD1; clone size: once; V gene: TRBV27; J gene: TRBJ2-3; CDR3 protein: CASRYGTGWADTQYF; CDR3 DNA: TGTGCCAGCAGATACGGGACAGGGTGGGCAGATACGCAGTATTTT
D gene: -; clone size: -; V gene: TRBV11-1; J gene: TRBJ1-1; CDR3 protein: CASSPEGTYTEAFF; CDR3 DNA: TGTGCCAGCAGCCCGGAGGGCACCTACACTGAAGCTTTCTTT
D gene: -; clone size: -; V gene: TRBV11-3; J gene: TRBJ2-2; CDR3 protein: CASSLDRRDENTGELFF; CDR3 DNA: TGTGCCAGCAGCTTAGATCGACGCGACGAGAACACCGGGGAGCTGTTTTTT
D gene: TRBD1; clone size: -; V gene: TRBV27; J gene: TRBJ1-4; CDR3 protein: CASSPGQMNEKLFF; CDR3 DNA: TGTGCCAGCAGTCCGGGACAGATGAATGAAAAACTGTTTTTT